The present T cell receptor beta chain was sequenced within a study of T cell clusters in autoimmune cytopenias (dated by TCRdb to the late 2010s). Looking at the study overall: The median TRB sequencing depth was 50,000 to 60,000 reads per sample, and the median number of distinct TRB clonotypes was around 2,500 per sample. TRB and IGH repertoires from peripheral blood were sequenced in autoimmune cytopenia patients at active disease and during treatment follow-up, with healthy, CLL and autoimmune hepatitis controls included alongside. The study was designed to test whether a disease-specific immune repertoire signature usable as a blood-based biomarker is carried by autoimmune cytopenia patients. Paper-wide results and their limitations: Shifts in the TRB repertoire, including less even repertoires in secondary cytopenia and CLL, were mostly a reflection of lymphoma bias and not of autoimmunity. The cluster-lack signature was not seen for secondary cytopenia versus CLL, apparently masked by the dominant lymphoma-associated repertoire. The T cell clusters were only ever defined in silico, so experimental validation of their functional role was still needed. The GLIPH analysis suggested a lack of physiological T cell clusters in primary autoimmune cytopenia patients, since a few dozen clusters were exclusive to healthy donors whereas under 20 were exclusive to patients. Compared with active autoimmune hepatitis patients, healthy donors had almost three times as many exclusive TRB clusters, a finding consistent with an autoimmunity-wide signature.

Points on this clonotype: The target of this receptor is not known.

Multiplex PCR with a touch-down protocol amplified TRB rearrangements, with the TRB-A and TRB-B primer pools combined in a single tube. Illumina adapters and sample indices were added to the amplicons through two consecutive PCR reactions using Phusion HS II polymerase. Amplicons were gel-purified with the NucleoSpin Gel and PCR Clean-up kit, then quantified by Qubit and quality-checked on an Agilent 2100 Bioanalyzer. Sequencing of the libraries was done on an Illumina MiSeq with 600-cycle, single-indexed, paired-end runs. In the original analysis: MiXCR version 2.1.12, together with the default MiXCR reference library, was used to align and assemble the TRB reads. A clone was defined by each unique CDR3 nucleotide sequence, and the analysis included only productive sequences with two or more reads. To assess repertoire diversity, an R script computed alpha-parameterized diversity profiles (alpha 0 to 5), which included the Shannon (alpha 1) and Simpson (alpha 2) indices. Combinatorial TRB VJ usage was computed with the tcR package and compared between cohorts by principal component analysis with ade4. Using GLIPH, TCRbeta CDR3s were clustered on pairs of cohorts matched for age and read depth, and a Wilcoxon test was used to compare cluster frequencies. Based on TCRdb reprocessing of the reads, there is one entry per CDR3 protein sequence, and DNA is missing. Here the V and J calls rest on TCRdb's processing, not on the authors' analysis. The sample table on file contains 5,300 or so distinct CDR3 sequences. The ten largest clonotypes hold roughly 18% of the sample.

Reading the germline V gene gives CDR1 MNHNS and CDR2 SASEGT. The CDR3 covers 18 residues, taking in both the cysteine and the phenylalanine. DNA was not recorded. Each sample's TRB amplification started from about 250 ng of peripheral blood genomic DNA, which corresponds to around 36,000 genome equivalents. The sequencing sample was made of peripheral blood. The receptor was isolated from a human donor with an autoimmune cytopenia or autoimmune hepatitis (not recorded which). The rearranged chain carries TRBV6-1 and TRBJ2-5; TCRdb proposes TRBD2, but this gene call is untestable without DNA. CDR3 protein: CASWSNSGGAAVRETQYF.